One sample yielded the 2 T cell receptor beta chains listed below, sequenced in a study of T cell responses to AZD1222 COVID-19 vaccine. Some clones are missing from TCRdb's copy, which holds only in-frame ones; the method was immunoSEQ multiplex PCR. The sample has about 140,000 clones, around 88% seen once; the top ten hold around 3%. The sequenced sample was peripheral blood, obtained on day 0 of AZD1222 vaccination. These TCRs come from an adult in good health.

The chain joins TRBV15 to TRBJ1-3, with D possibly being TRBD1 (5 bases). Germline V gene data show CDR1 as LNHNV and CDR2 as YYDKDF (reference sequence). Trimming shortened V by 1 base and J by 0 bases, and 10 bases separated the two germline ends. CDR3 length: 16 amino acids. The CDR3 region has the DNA TGTGCCACCAGCAGAGCAGGGACCGGCTCTGGAAACACCATATATTTT. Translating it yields CATSRAGTGSGNTIYF.

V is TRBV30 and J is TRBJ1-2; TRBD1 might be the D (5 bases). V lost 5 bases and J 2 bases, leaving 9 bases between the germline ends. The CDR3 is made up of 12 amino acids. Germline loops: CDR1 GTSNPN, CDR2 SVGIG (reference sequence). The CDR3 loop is CAWRGTNYGYTF. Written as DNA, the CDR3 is TGTGCCTGGCGCGGGACCAACTATGGCTACACCTTC.